Below, 21 T cell receptor beta chains from the same sample are listed, as sequenced in a study of OX40 agonist ivuxolimab in advanced cancers. The assay was immunoSEQ multiplex PCR, and TCRdb's table has in-frame clones only and misses some. This table has around 56,000 clones, over 80% appearing once. The sample was CD4+ or CD8+ T cells sorted from blood, taken in a trial of the OX40 agonist ivuxolimab. The receptor set was obtained from an adult with an advanced solid tumor such as melanoma, head and neck, liver or kidney cancer.

A single count supports this clone. This chain uses TRBV28 with TRBJ2-4; 7 positions agree with TRBD2. Germline CDR1 reads MDHEN; CDR2 reads SYDVKM. The CDR3 is 16 residues long. Losses at the gene ends were 7 bases for V and 8 bases for J; bases not matched to a gene: 17. CDR3 nucleotides: TGTGCCAGCATCGGGACTATAGGTATTGCCGGAGACATTCAGTACTTC. Encoded protein: CASIGTIGIAGDIQYF.

This clone was seen only a few times. The chain uses TRBV27 and TRBJ2-4; the D is unclear. The CDR3 covers 13 residues. Between the trimmed V and J ends, which lost 1 base and 5 bases, there was a span of 6 bases. Germline-derived CDR1 and CDR2 are MNHEY and SMNVEV (reference sequence). The CDR3 here is CASSLLGENIQYF. Here the CDR3 DNA reads TGTGCCAGCAGTTTATTAGGTGAAAACATTCAGTACTTC.

Regarding this clone: At one boundary the junction diverges from the germline segment, which might be a read error. Here the CDR3 DNA reads TGTGCCACCAGTGGGGACAGACGTTTAGATGACACCGGGGAGCTGTTTTTT. This gives the protein CATSGDRRLDDTGELFF. This chain connects TRBV6-1 to TRBJ2-2; 7 positions match TRBD1. Germline CDR1 and CDR2: MNHNS and SASEGT. The CDR3 contains 17 residues.

This rearrangement joins TRBV6-1 to TRBJ2-7, with 7 bases lining up with TRBD2. Trimming cost V 8 bases and J 5 bases; bases outside gene matches: 0. The CDR3 extends over 10 amino acids. CDR1 is MNHNS and CDR2 is SASEGT in the germline V gene. The CDR3 spells CASGRDEQYF. For the CDR3, the DNA is TGTGCCAGCGGGAGGGACGAGCAGTACTTC.

This chain's CDR3 is CASSLATSGSGNEQFF. The CDR3, as DNA: TGTGCCAGCAGTTTAGCGACTAGCGGGAGTGGCAATGAGCAGTTCTTC. V and J are TRBV28 and TRBJ2-1; 12 bases map to TRBD2. The CDR3 contains 16 residues. The V gene end was trimmed by 2 bases and the J gene end by 6 bases; junction bases not matched to a gene: 5. CDR1 is MDHEN and CDR2 is SYDVKM in the germline V gene.

The V and J genes are TRBV6-1 and TRBJ2-7; D may be TRBD1 (6 bases). V was cut by 2 bases and J by 5 bases, with 16 bases left in between. CDR1 is MNHNS and CDR2 is SASEGT in the germline V gene. This CDR3 has 15 amino acids. In DNA, the CDR3 is TGTGCCAGCAGTGAAAAACGAGGCAGGGGCCACGAGCAGTACTTC. Translated: CASSEKRGRGHEQYF.

Worth noting for this clone: This CDR3 is also generated by other DNA sequences in the sample. The CDR3, as DNA: TGCGCCAGCAGCTTGGGCACAGGGAACACTGAAGCTTTCTTT. This encodes CASSLGTGNTEAFF. This chain connects TRBV5-1 to TRBJ1-1; possibly TRBD1 for D (5 bases). The CDR3 contains 14 residues. The V gene's germline CDR1 is SGHRS and CDR2 YFSETQ. V lost 0 bases and J 1 base, leaving 7 bases between the germline ends.

This clone appeared once. This chain uses TRBV21-1 with TRBJ2-4; the D call of TRBD1 is as the table states it, not checked on the DNA. TRBV21-1 corresponds to a pseudogene. The CDR3 contains 17 residues. The CDR3 nucleotides are TGTGCCAGCAGCAAAAAGGGTAGGGGGCTGGCCAAAAACATTCAGTACTTC. Translated: CASSKKGRGLAKNIQYF.

The sample holds a few counts of this clone. The chain has TRBV30 and TRBJ2-2; TRBD1 aligns across 8 bases. Looked up from germline, CDR1 is GTSNPN and CDR2 is SVGIG (reference sequence). There are 16 residues in the CDR3. Trimming at V came to 2 bases and at J to 4 bases, leaving 9 bases not matched to a gene. CDR3 DNA: TGTGCCTGGAGTTCCTGGACAGGGATCCTCACCGGGGAGCTGTTTTTT. Its protein product is CAWSSWTGILTGELFF.

V usage is TRBV28 and J usage is TRBJ1-4, with 10 bases identical to TRBD1. There are 17 residues in the CDR3. Losses at the gene ends were 11 bases for V and 5 bases for J; bases not matched to a gene: 17. Germline assignment: CDR1 MDHEN and CDR2 SYDVKM. CDR3 nucleotides: TGTGCCGGCGCCCCCCGGGACAGGGGTTTTTTCAATGAAAAACTGTTTTTT. As protein: CAGAPRDRGFFNEKLFF.

This chain joins TRBV7-9 and TRBJ2-1, with D maybe TRBD2 (5 bases). The germline V gene encodes CDR1 SEHNR and CDR2 FQNEAQ (reference sequence). The CDR3 loop spans 16 amino acids. Trimming removed 5 bases at V and 5 bases at J, with 19 bases between. In DNA form, the CDR3 reads TGTGCCAGCAGCCGAGTGAGAGTAGCGACCGACAATGAGCAGTTCTTC. Protein: CASSRVRVATDNEQFF.

The J gene is TRBJ1-1, the V gene TRBV7-8; no definite D call. V lost 3 bases to trimming and J lost 8 bases, with 10 bases between them. Germline V gene lookup returns CDR1 SGHVS and CDR2 FQNEAQ. The CDR3 spans 12 residues. CDR3 nucleotides: TGTGCCAGCAGCTTGGAAAGGCAGGAAGCTTTCTTT. The encoded protein is CASSLERQEAFF.

The rearrangement links TRBV7-2 to TRBJ2-2, with TRBD2 identical over 9 bases. Germline lookup yields CDR1 SGHTA and CDR2 FQGNSA. The CDR3 is 18 residues long. V dropped 5 bases and J dropped 2; count of bases not matched to a gene: 12. CDR3 sequence (DNA): TGTGCCAGCAGCCCCCCTAGGGCTAGCGGGGCTAACACCGGGGAGCTGTTTTTT. Amino acids: CASSPPRASGANTGELFF.

The CDR3 loop reads CAQEKGEGMNTEAFF. As DNA, the CDR3 is TGTGCCCAAGAGAAGGGGGAGGGTATGAACACTGAAGCTTTCTTT. The rearrangement joins TRBV30 to TRBJ1-1; TRBD1 might be the D (6 bases). The germline gives CDR1 GTSNPN, CDR2 SVGIG (reference sequence). The CDR3 runs 15 residues. V was trimmed by 8 bases and J by 0 bases, leaving 19 bases between them.

The chain uses TRBV19 and TRBJ2-3; 9 bases fit TRBD1. The CDR3 is made up of 14 amino acids. J was trimmed by 6 bases and V by 6 bases; bases with no gene match: 7. Germline V gene lookup returns CDR1 LNHDA and CDR2 SQIVND (reference sequence). In nucleotides, the CDR3 is TGTGCCAGTAGAAAACAGGGGGCGGCTGATACGCAGTATTTT. Protein: CASRKQGAADTQYF.

The rearrangement links TRBV7-3 to TRBJ2-5; the D gene is possibly TRBD1 (5 bases). The DNA end is more similar to TRBJ2-7, so the J call may be wrong. This CDR3 has 15 residues. CDR1 is SGHTA, CDR2 FQGTGA, per germline. CDR3 loop: CASSLYGQGPYEQYF. The CDR3 region has the DNA TGTGCCAGCAGCTTATATGGGCAGGGTCCCTACGAGCAGTACTTC.

The genes are TRBV29-1 and TRBJ1-2; the match to TRBD1 covers 11 bases. This CDR3 spans 17 amino acids. Unmatched junction bases numbered 11, after V lost 3 bases and J lost 2 bases. The germline CDR1 and CDR2 sequences are SQVTM and ANQGSEA. The CDR3, as DNA: TGCAGCGTTGACCAAATGTTCGGACAGGGGGCGAACTATGGCTACACCTTC. Protein: CSVDQMFGQGANYGYTF.

This chain links TRBV29-1 with TRBJ2-7; D is ambiguous. The CDR3 totals 16 residues. The germline V and J ends were trimmed by 0 bases and 0 bases, with 15 bases remaining between them. Germline V gene sequence: CDR1 SQVTM, CDR2 ANQGSEA. As DNA, the CDR3 is TGCAGCGTTGAAGATCATAACCTACACGGCTCCTACGAGCAGTACTTC. This translates into CSVEDHNLHGSYEQYF.

The chain links TRBV11-2 to TRBJ2-7; D is unresolved. The CDR3 contains 12 residues. Germline values: CDR1 SGHAT, CDR2 FQNNGV. Trimming stripped 2 bases from V and 2 bases from J, with 4 bases between. The CDR3 protein is CASSLTTYEQYF. The CDR3 nucleotides read TGTGCCAGCAGCTTAACAACCTACGAGCAGTACTTC.

The V gene is TRBV5-6, the J gene TRBJ1-2, with 7 bases lining up with TRBD1. After removal of 3 bases from V and 3 bases from J, the junction contained 5 bases not matched to a gene. CDR3 length: 14 amino acids. Germline V gene sequence: CDR1 SGHDT, CDR2 YYEEEE. CDR3 bases: TGTGCCAGCAGCTCGAACAGGGGATACTATGGCTACACCTTC. Amino acids: CASSSNRGYYGYTF.

The chain carries TRBV28 and TRBJ2-1; D uncertain. The germline V and J ends were trimmed by 6 bases and 2 bases, with 11 bases remaining between them. This CDR3 is 14 amino acids long. Germline-derived CDR1 and CDR2 are MDHEN and SYDVKM. CDR3 amino acids: CASRSHGAYNEQFF. The CDR3 DNA follows: TGTGCCAGCAGAAGTCATGGAGCCTACAATGAGCAGTTCTTC.